These T cell receptor beta chains were read from a single sample in a study of blood T cell repertoires in COVID-19. TCRdb's table, derived via immunoSEQ multiplex PCR, lists solely in-frame clones and lacks some. The table has roughly 43,000 clones, about nine tenths seen once. Source material: peripheral blood. The receptors were sampled from a man in his sixties with active COVID-19. CDR3s include the opening cysteine and the closing phenylalanine or tryptophan. The D gene is left open where the match is weak. Size tells how often a clone was seen (once, few, many) or the class of an expanded clone, and some rows leave it out.

TRBV5-4	TRBJ2-1	.	.	TGTGCCAGCAGCTTGGGACAGATAGACTACAATGAGCAGTTCTTC	CASSLGQIDYNEQFF
TRBV6-1	TRBJ2-7	TRBD2	.	TGTGCCAGCAGTGAGACCAGCGGGAGGCTCGCCTACGAGCAGTACTTC	CASSETSGRLAYEQYF
TRBV18	TRBJ1-4	.	.	TGTGCCAGCTCACCCTCGGTCGGTGCAACTAATGAAAAACTGTTTTTT	CASSPSVGATNEKLFF
TRBV2	TRBJ2-3	.	.	TGTGCCAGCAGTGCCGTTCAGGTCACAGATACGCAGTATTTT	CASSAVQVTDTQYF
TRBV9	TRBJ2-7	TRBD1	.	TGTGCCAGCAGCGCGACAGGGTCCTACGAGCAGTACTTC	CASSATGSYEQYF
TRBV9	TRBJ2-7	TRBD1	.	TGTGCCAGCAGCGTAGGAAGCAGGGGGCTGTACGAGCAGTACTTC	CASSVGSRGLYEQYF
TRBV7-2	TRBJ2-7	.	.	TGTGCCAGCAGCTCATTTTTGATTAGCGACGAGCAGTACTTC	CASSSFLISDEQYF
TRBV10-3	TRBJ1-1	.	.	TGTGCCATCAGTGATCCCGGGGGGGTCGCCACTGAAGCTTTCTTT	CAISDPGGVATEAFF
TRBV7-2	TRBJ1-3	.	.	TGTGCCAGCGGAACGGGGAGCTCTGGAAACACCATATATTTT	CASGTGSSGNTIYF
TRBV7-6	TRBJ2-3	TRBD2	.	TGTGCCAGCAGCCAGGGACTAGCGGGCACAGATACGCAGTATTTT	CASSQGLAGTDTQYF
TRBV18	TRBJ2-7	.	.	TGTGCCAGCTCCCGGGAGCCCGGAGGCGAGCAGTACTTC	CASSREPGGEQYF
TRBV12-3/TRBV12-4	TRBJ1-2	.	.	TGTGCCAGCAGTCAACAGGGAACGGATGGCTACACCTTC	CASSQQGTDGYTF
TRBV5-8	TRBJ2-1	TRBD2	.	TGTGCCAGCAGAGGAGGGTCTAGCGGCCTCTCCTACAATGAGCAGTTCTTC	CASRGGSSGLSYNEQFF
TRBV7-7	TRBJ2-5	TRBD2	.	TGTGCTAGCAGCTTAGTTGGGGGGGGTGAGGAGACCCAGTACTTC	CASSLVGGGEETQYF
TRBV5-5	TRBJ2-3	TRBD2	.	TGTGCCAGCAGCTTGGTGGTAGCGGGAAACCCGGATACGCAGTATTTT	CASSLVVAGNPDTQYF
TRBV18	TRBJ2-5	.	.	TGTGCCAGCTCACCACCGGGGGGAGAAGAGACCCAGTACTTC	CASSPPGGEETQYF
TRBV11-2	TRBJ1-4	.	few	TGTGCCAGCAGCACACAGGGTGGGAGTGAAAAACTGTTTTTT	CASSTQGGSEKLFF
TRBV28	TRBJ2-1	TRBD2	.	TGTGCCAGCAGGCTAGCGGGAGACAGCTCCTACAATGAGCAGTTCTTC	CASRLAGDSSYNEQFF
TRBV18	TRBJ1-1	.	.	TGTGCCAGCTCACCCCGCGGATCGGAGACAGACCGTCCATTTTTT	CASSPRGSETDRPFF
TRBV5-6	TRBJ2-5	TRBD1	.	TGTGCCAGCAGCTGGGGACAGGGAGGGGAAGAGACCCAGTACTTC	CASSWGQGGEETQYF
TRBV11-2	TRBJ1-2	.	.	TGTGCCAGCAGCTTAGCTGGGGCGGACTATGGCTACACCTTC	CASSLAGADYGYTF
TRBV4-2	TRBJ1-1	.	.	TGTGCCAGCAGCCAAGATTTTCGGCAGGGGAACACTGAAGCTTTCTTT	CASSQDFRQGNTEAFF
TRBV18	TRBJ2-6	.	.	TGTGCCAGCTCCCCCGGGTCCCACTCTCTCTCTGGGGCCAACGTCCTGACTTTC	CASSPGSHSLSGANVLTF
TRBV19	TRBJ2-3	.	.	TGTGCCAGTAGTACAACCCTACGGGGGACAGATACGCAGTATTTT	CASSTTLRGTDTQYF
TRBV28	TRBJ2-7	TRBD1	.	TGTGCCAGCAGGGACAGGTTCGAGCAGTACTTC	CASRDRFEQYF
TRBV5-6	TRBJ2-7	.	.	TGTGCCAGCAGCCGGGCAGGGATCGACGAGCAGTACTTC	CASSRAGIDEQYF